This TCR beta chain was profiled in a study of T cells in pancreatic ductal adenocarcinoma. Overall study results and limits: Blood had more productive templates and roughly 7.5-fold more unique clonotypes than tumor. Results skew toward the minority of patients with early-stage disease.

Produced via immunoSEQ multiplex PCR; TCRdb's table is partial and in-frame only. The sample has 4,500 to 6,000 clones, approximately 80% seen once. This clone has only one observation. The antigen is not known. Surgery without prior neoadjuvant therapy was the treatment of the selected pancreatic ductal adenocarcinoma patients. The sequence was obtained from a human donor with pancreatic ductal adenocarcinoma. The donor label of this sample is uncertain. The sample consisted of pancreatic tumor tissue.

In DNA form, the CDR3 reads TGTGCCAGCAGCTTAGTCCCCGGGACTAGCTACGAGCAGTACTTC. Protein sequence: CASSLVPGTSYEQYF. The V and J genes are TRBV7-6 and TRBJ2-7, with 8 bases that match TRBD2. Germline lookup yields CDR1 SGHVS and CDR2 FNYEAQ. V dropped 1 base and J dropped 3; count of bases not matched to a gene: 5. The CDR3 totals 15 residues. Full variable domain (rest looked up from reference TRBV7-6 and TRBJ2-7): GAGVSQSPRYKVTKRGQDVALRCDPISGHVSLYWYRQALGQGPEFLTYFNYEAQQDKSGLPNDRFSAERPEGSISTLTIQRTEQRDSAMYRCASSLVPGTSYEQYFGPGTRLTVT.